These T cell receptor beta chains were read from a single sample in a study of T cell changes during pregnancy in multiple sclerosis. Measured with immunoSEQ multiplex PCR; TCRdb has only the in-frame clones, and not every one. Here the sample spans more than 55,000 clones, about 92% being singletons. The specimen was peripheral blood, collected in the third trimester of pregnancy. These receptors were obtained from a female donor with multiple sclerosis, enrolled in a pregnancy study. CDR3s include the opening cysteine and the closing phenylalanine or tryptophan. Each record gives: V gene, J gene, CDR3 protein.

TRBV28	TRBJ1-2	CASTFPGQGAYGYTF
TRBV18	TRBJ1-5	CASSFDRGGDQPQHF
TRBV6-6	TRBJ1-5	CASRKQNYSNQPQHF
TRBV5-1	TRBJ2-3	CASSSAGLYTDTQYF
TRBV4-2	TRBJ1-4	CASSHGAGTVNEKLFF
TRBV6-5	TRBJ2-3	CASSSGSDTQYF
TRBV19	TRBJ2-7	CASRGISDEQYF
TRBV30	TRBJ1-2	CAWTPPGVRNYGYTF
TRBV7-9	TRBJ2-3	CASSFRAAASTDTQYF
TRBV2	TRBJ1-5	CASSSPGQGSNQPQHF
TRBV9	TRBJ2-1	CASSEGARPSSYNEQFF
TRBV6-5	TRBJ1-3	CASRSGRGSGNTIYF
TRBV4-1	TRBJ2-7	CASSQGLAGVGEQYF
TRBV4-1	TRBJ2-2	CASSLGLGDTGELFF
TRBV5-4	TRBJ2-1	CASSLYRGQRDNEQFF
TRBV19	TRBJ2-7	CASSSTGVYEQYF
TRBV27	TRBJ2-7	CASSLMAGDPYEQYF
TRBV19	TRBJ1-1	CASSIVPHRVRTEAFF
TRBV7-9	TRBJ2-1	CASSYTSGRYNEQFF
TRBV29-1	TRBJ1-5	CSVEGVGGGQPQHF
TRBV5-1	TRBJ2-3	CASSLSTGVITDTQYF
TRBV7-9	TRBJ2-1	CASSLGGGREEQFF
TRBV5-1	TRBJ2-3	CASSLTSGRSDTQYF
TRBV7-2	TRBJ2-1	CALGGEHSYNEQFF
TRBV30	TRBJ2-1	CAWSVGGRPYNEQFF
TRBV5-1	TRBJ2-7	CASSATITSGSDEQYF
TRBV27	TRBJ1-2	CASSPGDREVSGYTF
TRBV7-9	TRBJ1-1	CASTSSEAFF
TRBV11-2	TRBJ2-7	CASSLVGGYYEQYF